This TCR beta chain was identified during a study of human T cells and chemical hapten exposure. Study-wide results and caveats: Those TCRs sitting above 1 in 1000 frequency stayed the same with DPC sensitization. The count of PT1 expanded TCRs correlated positively with patch test score.

Time point reported: patch test 1, 2 weeks after DPC sensitization. As to treatment: therapeutic diphenylcyclopropenone sensitization with weekly scalp DPC. The library labeled individual cDNA molecules by adding unique molecular identifiers to them. In the study's own analysis: Per sample, the median was about 95,000 TCRs, with values from around 24,000 to 710,000. TCRdb used MiXCR to reprocess the RACE reads, holding one entry per CDR3 protein. TCRdb, not the original authors, processed these V and J calls. The data show around 120,000 distinct CDR3 sequences, roughly 12% seen once. Trimming pared 5 bases from V and 4 bases from J, leaving 14 bases between. The CDR3 consists of 13 residues. In germline, CDR1 is DFQATT, CDR2 SNEGSKA (reference sequence). For this clonotype: Its antigen remains unidentified.

The clonotype comes from a woman between 50 and 59 years old with alopecia areata. Some clones in this sample may be carry-over from other donors' samples. Specimen: whole blood, collected in connection with sensitization to the hapten diphenylcyclopropenone (DPC). The chain links TRBV20-1 to TRBJ1-2; D may be TRBD1 (6 bases). The CDR3 sequence is CSAGGHITYGYTF. Written as DNA, the CDR3 is TGCAGTGCTGGGGGACATATCACCTATGGCTACACCTTC.